The subject of this entry is one T cell receptor beta chain. What it recognizes is unknown. The CDR3 contains 13 residues. V was cut by 5 bases and J by 2 bases, with 8 bases left in between. Per germline, CDR1 SGHNT and CDR2 YENEEA. Preparation of the TCRbeta library was carried out with unique molecular identifiers. From the PCR reads, TCRdb called clonotypes with MiXCR, one entry per CDR3 protein. The profile shows under 750,000 distinct CDR3 sequences, 20% to 25% of them singletons. The data stem from a study of T-cell reconstitution after alpha-beta-depleted transplantation in children. Regarding the study as a whole: Newly produced T cells mostly accounted for T-cell counts and diversity one year post-transplant. Expanded graft clones numbering several hundred reportedly gave rise to alpha-beta T cells about two months after transplant. Surviving thymic progenitors and recipient T cells were the source of high TCRbeta diversity at day 60 in some patients.

This TCR derives from a boy younger than two who had a stem cell transplant for acute myeloid leukemia, so the T cells may come from the graft donor. Sequenced here: PBMCs, mostly from graft donor cells, sampled 360 days after TCRalphabeta/CD19-depleted stem cell transplant. The chain couples TRBV11-3 to TRBJ2-3; no firm D call. DNA of the CDR3: TGTGCCAGCAGCACCCGAATCACAGATACGCAGTATTTT. This sequence encodes CASSTRITDTQYF.